The rows below give T cell receptor beta chains drawn from one sample of a study of blood T cells in healthy people across ages. TCRdb reprocessed the 5' RACE reads with MiXCR, giving one entry per CDR3 protein. The sample has around 940,000 distinct CDR3 sequences; just over 50% are singletons. Sequences were obtained from blood. The receptors here all came from a woman in her sixties or seventies in good health. Each CDR3 is given with its conserved first and last residue. The order of the fields is CDR3 protein, CDR3 DNA, clone size, J gene, D gene, V gene. A D gene is named only where the DNA matches it firmly. Size is omitted from some rows. Given values are once, few, many or a class for expanded clones.

CDR3: CASSSGQGYYGYTF
DNA: TGTGCCAGCAGCTCCGGACAGGGGTATTATGGCTACACCTTC
size: -
J: TRBJ1-2
D: TRBD1
V: TRBV7-2

CDR3: CASSQGPGSLRNIQYF
DNA: TGTGCCAGCAGCCAAGGCCCGGGCTCTTTACGGAACATTCAGTACTTC
size: -
J: TRBJ2-4
D: -
V: TRBV14

CDR3: CASSRHLTRIRDNEQFF
DNA: TGTGCCAGCAGTCGCCATCTTACGCGGATTCGCGACAATGAGCAGTTCTTC
size: -
J: TRBJ2-1
D: -
V: TRBV27

CDR3: CSAPRLGGPEDTQYF
DNA: TGCAGTGCACCGAGGCTGGGAGGGCCAGAAGATACGCAGTATTTT
size: few
J: TRBJ2-3
D: TRBD2
V: TRBV20-1

CDR3: CASSYTGGNSPLHF
DNA: TGTGCCAGCAGTTACACGGGGGGTAATTCACCCCTCCACTTT
size: few
J: TRBJ1-6
D: -
V: TRBV12-3/TRBV12-4

CDR3: CASSLVRLAGDNEQFF
DNA: TGTGCCAGCAGCTTAGTAAGGCTAGCGGGAGACAATGAGCAGTTCTTC
size: -
J: TRBJ2-1
D: TRBD2
V: TRBV7-2

CDR3: CASSVAGDTEAFF
DNA: TGTGCCAGCAGCGTAGCAGGGGACACTGAAGCTTTCTTT
size: -
J: TRBJ1-1
D: -
V: TRBV9

CDR3: CASSLDSPLEEDNEQYF
DNA: TGTGCCAGCAGCTTAGATTCTCCACTAGAGGAGGACAATGAGCAGTACTTC
size: -
J: TRBJ2-7
D: -
V: TRBV11-2

CDR3: CASSKGRGETQYF
DNA: TGTGCCAGCAGCAAGGGGAGGGGAGAGACCCAGTACTTC
size: -
J: TRBJ2-5
D: -
V: TRBV21-1

CDR3: CSARTSYEQYF
DNA: TGCAGCGCTCGGACATCCTACGAGCAGTACTTC
size: many
J: TRBJ2-7
D: -
V: TRBV20-1

CDR3: CASSLAGGADTQYF
DNA: TGTGCCAGCAGTCTAGCGGGGGGGGCAGATACGCAGTATTTT
size: many
J: TRBJ2-3
D: TRBD2
V: TRBV27

CDR3: CASSRARDNYEQYF
DNA: TGTGCCAGCAGCCGCGCCCGGGACAACTACGAGCAGTACTTC
size: -
J: TRBJ2-7
D: -
V: TRBV6-5

CDR3: CSATAGANSNQPQHF
DNA: TGCAGTGCTACGGCAGGGGCCAATAGCAATCAGCCCCAGCATTTT
size: -
J: TRBJ1-5
D: -
V: TRBV20-1

CDR3: CASSLTGNSYNEQFF
DNA: TGTGCCAGCAGCTTGACAGGCAACTCCTACAATGAGCAGTTCTTC
size: -
J: TRBJ2-1
D: -
V: TRBV5-5

CDR3: CASRARGGYHEQYF
DNA: TGTGCCAGCAGAGCCCGCGGGGGGTACCACGAGCAGTACTTC
size: few
J: TRBJ2-7
D: TRBD2
V: TRBV7-2

CDR3: CASSKCYEQFF
DNA: TGTGCCAGCAGCAAGTGCTATGAGCAGTTCTTC
size: few
J: TRBJ2-1
D: -
V: TRBV21-1

CDR3: CASSMGLTNQPQHF
DNA: TGTGCCAGCAGCATGGGACTGACCAATCAGCCCCAGCATTTT
size: -
J: TRBJ1-5
D: -
V: TRBV7-9

CDR3: CASSFYGSRTDTQYF
DNA: TGCGCCAGCAGCTTTTATGGCTCCCGTACAGATACGCAGTATTTT
size: -
J: TRBJ2-3
D: -
V: TRBV5-1

CDR3: CASSWPGGSKYNEQFF
DNA: TGTGCCAGCAGCTGGCCAGGAGGCAGTAAGTACAATGAGCAGTTCTTC
size: -
J: TRBJ2-1
D: -
V: TRBV7-2

CDR3: CASSDGDNEQFF
DNA: TGTGCCAGCAGCGATGGAGACAATGAGCAGTTCTTC
size: -
J: TRBJ2-1
D: -
V: TRBV9

CDR3: CASSVSGTGYNEQFF
DNA: TGCGCCAGCAGCGTGTCCGGGACAGGCTACAATGAGCAGTTCTTC
size: -
J: TRBJ2-1
D: TRBD1
V: TRBV5-1

CDR3: CASSSGDSLNYGYTF
DNA: TGTGCCAGCAGTTCCGGAGACAGCCTTAACTATGGCTACACCTTC
size: -
J: TRBJ1-2
D: -
V: TRBV27

CDR3: CASSGIAINQPQHF
DNA: TGTGCCAGCAGTGGTATCGCGATCAATCAGCCCCAGCATTTT
size: -
J: TRBJ1-5
D: -
V: TRBV2

CDR3: CASSEQEANYGYTF
DNA: TGTGCCAGCAGTGAACAGGAAGCTAACTATGGCTACACCTTC
size: -
J: TRBJ1-2
D: -
V: TRBV6-1

CDR3: CASSLVSGAFSSGANVLTF
DNA: TGTGCCAGCAGCTTAGTCTCAGGGGCCTTTTCCTCTGGGGCCAACGTCCTGACTTTC
size: -
J: TRBJ2-6
D: -
V: TRBV7-6

CDR3: CASGWTSGGSSHEQYF
DNA: TGTGCCAGCGGGTGGACTAGCGGGGGAAGCTCCCACGAGCAGTACTTC
size: once
J: TRBJ2-7
D: TRBD2
V: TRBV6-1

CDR3: CSASTLRVPDTQYF
DNA: TGCAGTGCTAGTACCCTCCGTGTCCCAGATACGCAGTATTTT
size: few
J: TRBJ2-3
D: -
V: TRBV20-1

CDR3: CAIGTRPSGYNEQYF
DNA: TGTGCCATCGGGACACGTCCTAGCGGCTACAATGAGCAGTACTTC
size: -
J: TRBJ2-7
D: -
V: TRBV28

CDR3: CASSTGRALTAEQYF
DNA: TGTGCCAGCAGCACGGGACGAGCGCTAACAGCCGAGCAGTACTTC
size: -
J: TRBJ2-7
D: -
V: TRBV5-6

CDR3: CASKRQENTEAFF
DNA: TGTGCCAGCAAACGACAGGAAAACACTGAAGCTTTCTTT
size: once
J: TRBJ1-1
D: -
V: TRBV2

CDR3: CAISFGQDTDTQYF
DNA: TGTGCCATCAGTTTTGGACAGGACACAGATACGCAGTATTTT
size: -
J: TRBJ2-3
D: TRBD1
V: TRBV10-3

CDR3: CSVARGGPNEQFF
DNA: TGCAGCGTTGCCCGCGGGGGGCCCAATGAGCAGTTCTTC
size: few
J: TRBJ2-1
D: TRBD2
V: TRBV29-1

CDR3: CASSYSAGSTNEKLFF
DNA: TGTGCCAGCAGTTACTCGGCGGGATCAACTAATGAAAAACTGTTTTTT
size: -
J: TRBJ1-4
D: -
V: TRBV6-5

CDR3: CASSFHSVYGYTF
DNA: TGTGCCAGCAGTTTCCATTCGGTCTATGGCTACACCTTC
size: few
J: TRBJ1-2
D: -
V: TRBV28

CDR3: CASSPLFRQGVGGYTF
DNA: TGTGCCAGCAGCCCTTTATTCCGACAGGGAGTGGGGGGCTACACCTTC
size: -
J: TRBJ1-2
D: TRBD1
V: TRBV4-2

CDR3: CSARRPGLAGEQYF
DNA: TGCAGTGCTAGAAGGCCGGGACTAGCGGGGGAGCAGTACTTC
size: -
J: TRBJ2-7
D: TRBD2
V: TRBV20-1

CDR3: CASSFPPGPTGELFF
DNA: TGTGCCAGCAGTTTTCCCCCAGGCCCCACCGGGGAGCTGTTTTTT
size: -
J: TRBJ2-2
D: -
V: TRBV12-3/TRBV12-4

CDR3: CASTKGQKGYEQYF
DNA: TGTGCCAGCACCAAAGGACAGAAGGGCTACGAGCAGTACTTC
size: -
J: TRBJ2-7
D: -
V: TRBV2